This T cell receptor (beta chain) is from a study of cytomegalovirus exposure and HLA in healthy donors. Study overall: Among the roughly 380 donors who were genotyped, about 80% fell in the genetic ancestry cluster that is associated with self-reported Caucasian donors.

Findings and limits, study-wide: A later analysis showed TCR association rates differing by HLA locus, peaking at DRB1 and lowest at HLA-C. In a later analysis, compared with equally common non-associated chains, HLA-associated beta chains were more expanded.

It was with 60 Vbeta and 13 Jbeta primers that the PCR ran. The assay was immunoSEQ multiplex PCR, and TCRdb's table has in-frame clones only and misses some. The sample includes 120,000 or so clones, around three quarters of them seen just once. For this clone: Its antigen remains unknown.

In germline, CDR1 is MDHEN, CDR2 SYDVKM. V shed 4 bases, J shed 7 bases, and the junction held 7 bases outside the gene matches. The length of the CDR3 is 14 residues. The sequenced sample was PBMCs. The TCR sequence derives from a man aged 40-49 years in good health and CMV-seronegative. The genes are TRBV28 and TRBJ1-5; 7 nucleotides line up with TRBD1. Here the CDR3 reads CASSYDREYQPQHF. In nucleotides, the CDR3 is TGTGCCAGCAGTTACGACAGGGAGTACCAGCCCCAGCATTTT.